This record looks at one T cell receptor (beta chain) sequence and its context. It lacks a known antigen. Base qualities are not recorded, but no much larger clone differs from it by a single base. This specimen's time point label, interpreted: after hematopoietic stem cell transplant. PRAID was a condition in which autoinflammation came alongside prominent immunodeficiency. Before TRB sequencing, the T-cell subsets, namely conventional T cells, CD8+ T cells, regulatory T cells, and T follicular helper cells, were sorted. Library preparation was by the immunoSEQ multiplex PCR assay. Regarding the original processing steps: Shannon entropy, which takes clonal size distribution into account, was used to quantify repertoire diversity. The Gini-Simpson index (Simpson_1-D) was used to measure inequality of clonotype distribution. In TCRdb, the immuneACCESS table is reduced to in-frame sequences with V and J assigned. These tables do not hold every clone; where another copy was compared, an unresolved V gene accounts for under half, and the others remain unexplained. V and J calls and clone size follow that table, whereas D and trimming were derived from the DNA. Within this sample are roughly 68,000 clones, with more than 75% of them counted one time only. The biggest ten clones account for about 0.71% of the sample.

The record originates from a study of stem cell transplantation in POMP-related autoinflammatory disease (dated by TCRdb to the early 2020s). Regarding the complete study: The study hypothesized that defective thymoproteasomes impair MHC class I-dependent CD8+ T-cell differentiation and positive selection, skewing the TRB repertoire. Prior to transplant, the patients had skewing toward CD4+ naive T cells, low CD8+ T-cell proportions, and reduced T-cell cytokine secretion. Through one year post-transplant, neutrophils and platelets showed 100% donor engraftment on DNA chimerism analysis. High-throughput TRB sequencing assessed how POMP deficiency affects T-cell receptor beta repertoire diversity and CDR3 characteristics.

The study at large found these results: Across all analyzed T-cell subsets, PRAID patients showed a trend toward higher clonality and lower TRB diversity. Statistical significance for the trend toward lower diversity and increased clonality in PRAID patients was reached only for regulatory T cells. A restricted number of unique TRB V-J gene pairings was observed in PRAID patients.

The V end loses 2 bases and the J end loses 6 bases, and a stretch of 7 bases separates them. The germline V gene gives CDR1 as MNHEY and CDR2 as SVGAGI. From the cysteine up to the phenylalanine, the CDR3 has a length of 12 residues. Just the 36-base CDR3 DNA is kept, in frame starting at base 1. The rearranged chain carries TRBV6-5 and TRBJ1-2, and possibly TRBD1, on 6 matching bases. The clonotype was recovered from a human patient with POMP-related autoinflammation and immune dysregulation (PRAID). Following transplantation, T cells from the graft donor may be among those present. Material: CD4+ T cells from PBMCs, obtained after stem cell transplantation. The DNA sequence follows: TGTGCCAGCAGTTACGCAGGGGATGGCTACACCTTC. The resulting protein is CASSYAGDGYTF.